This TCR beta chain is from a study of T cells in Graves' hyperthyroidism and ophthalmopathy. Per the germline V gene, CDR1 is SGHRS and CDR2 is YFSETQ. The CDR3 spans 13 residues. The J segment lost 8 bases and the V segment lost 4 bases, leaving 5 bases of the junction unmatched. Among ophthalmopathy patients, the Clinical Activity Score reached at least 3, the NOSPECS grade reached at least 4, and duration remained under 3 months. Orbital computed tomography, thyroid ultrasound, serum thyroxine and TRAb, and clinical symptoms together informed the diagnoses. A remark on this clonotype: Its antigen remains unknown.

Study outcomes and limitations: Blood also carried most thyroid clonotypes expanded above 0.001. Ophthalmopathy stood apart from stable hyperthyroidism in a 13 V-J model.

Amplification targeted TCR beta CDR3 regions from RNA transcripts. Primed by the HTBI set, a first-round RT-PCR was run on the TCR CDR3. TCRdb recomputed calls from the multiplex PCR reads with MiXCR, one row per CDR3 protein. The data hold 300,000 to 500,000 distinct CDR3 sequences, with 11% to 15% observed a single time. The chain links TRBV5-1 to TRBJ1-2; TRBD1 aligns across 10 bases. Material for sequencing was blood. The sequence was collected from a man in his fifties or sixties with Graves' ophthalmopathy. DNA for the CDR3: TGCGCCAGCAGCCCGGGACAGGGGAGAGGCTACACCTTC. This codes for CASSPGQGRGYTF.